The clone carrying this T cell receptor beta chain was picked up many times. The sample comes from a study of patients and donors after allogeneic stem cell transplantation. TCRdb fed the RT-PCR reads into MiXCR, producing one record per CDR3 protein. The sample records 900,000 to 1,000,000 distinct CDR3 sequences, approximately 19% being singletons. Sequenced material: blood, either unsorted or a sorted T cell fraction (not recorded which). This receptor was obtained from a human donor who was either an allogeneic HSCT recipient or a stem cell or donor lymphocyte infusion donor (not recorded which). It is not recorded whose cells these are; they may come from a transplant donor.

CDR3 DNA sequence: TGTGCCATCAGTGAGTACAGGGCGGTGAACACTGAAGCTTTCTTT. Amino acid sequence: CAISEYRAVNTEAFF. This chain joins TRBV10-3 and TRBJ1-1, with D perhaps matching TRBD1 (6 bases). This CDR3 contains 15 residues. Germline CDR1 reads ENHRY; CDR2 reads SYGVKD. Trimming stripped 1 base from V and 0 bases from J, with 9 bases between.